The 18 T cell receptor beta chains listed next were all sequenced from one sample in a study of shared clonotypes between healthy human individuals. Sequencing used immunoSEQ multiplex PCR; TCRdb keeps in-frame clones, though not all of them. This table holds about 490,000 clones, roughly 80% found once. Sequenced material: PBMCs. These TCRs come from a woman aged 40 to 50 in good health. Some clones in this sample may be carry-over from other donors' samples.

J is TRBJ2-1 and V is TRBV15; 15 bases are shared with TRBD2. J was trimmed by 8 bases and V by 2 bases; bases with no gene match: 4. This CDR3 is 16 amino acids long. Germline V CDR1 and CDR2: LNHNV, YYDKDF (reference sequence). Written as DNA, the CDR3 is TGTGCCACCAGCAGATCCTGGACTAGCGGGGGGGATGAGCAGTTCTTC. Translating gives CATSRSWTSGGDEQFF. The full variable domain, in which reference TRBV15 and TRBJ2-1 provide the parts outside the CDR3, is DAMVIQNPRYQVTQFGKPVTLSCSQTLNHNVMYWYQQKSSQAPKLLFHYYDKDFNNEADTPDNFQSRRPNTSFCFLDIRSPGLGDTAMYLCATSRSWTSGGDEQFFGPGTRLTVL.

About this clone: A far larger clone is one nucleotide away, so this likely arose from a read error. Other nucleotide sequences from this sample produce the same CDR3. V usage is TRBV25-1 and J usage is TRBJ1-2, with D maybe TRBD1 (6 bases). The CDR3 covers 14 residues. Germline V CDR1 and CDR2: MGHDK, SYGVNS. The V end lost 6 bases, the J end lost 6 bases, and 17 bases lay between the germline ends. CDR3 nucleotides: TGTGCCAGCAGCCCAGACAGGCCTTGGGATGGCTACACCTTC. Amino acids: CASSPDRPWDGYTF.

This clone was recorded a few times. This same CDR3 is encoded by further DNA sequences in the sample. This rearrangement joins TRBV6-1 to TRBJ2-3; D gene ambiguous. The CDR3 loop spans 12 amino acids. Germline V gene data show CDR1 as MNHNS and CDR2 as SASEGT. Trimming shortened V by 4 bases and J by 0 bases, and 2 bases separated the two germline ends. The CDR3 here is CASSGSTDTQYF. CDR3 sequence (DNA): TGTGCCAGCAGTGGGAGCACAGATACGCAGTATTTT.

The J gene is TRBJ2-1, the V gene TRBV19; 7 bases match TRBD2. There are 15 residues in the CDR3. CDR1 is LNHDA, CDR2 SQIVND, per germline (reference sequence). After removal of 6 bases from V and 2 bases from J, the junction contained 7 bases not matched to a gene. The CDR3: CASSRGGGPYNEQFF. DNA for the CDR3: TGTGCCAGTAGCCGGGGCGGGGGACCCTACAATGAGCAGTTCTTC. The full variable domain, in which reference TRBV19 and TRBJ2-1 provide the parts outside the CDR3, is DGGITQSPKYLFRKEGQNVTLSCEQNLNHDAMYWYRQDPGQGLRLIYYSQIVNDFQKGDIAEGYSVSREKKESFPLTVTSAQKNPTAFYLCASSRGGGPYNEQFFGPGTRLTVL.

The chain couples TRBV29-1 to TRBJ2-1; 11 bases are shared with TRBD2. With 1 base clipped from V and 4 bases from J, the junction kept 6 bases outside the gene matches. The CDR3 is made up of 16 amino acids. The germline CDR1 and CDR2 sequences are SQVTM and ANQGSEA. The CDR3 nucleotides are TGCAGCGTTGAAGCGGGGGGGACTAGCGGTTACAATGAGCAGTTCTTC. Translation gives CSVEAGGTSGYNEQFF.

V is TRBV7-2 and J is TRBJ1-4; TRBD1 agrees at 7 bases. J lost 6 bases, V lost 5 bases, and 6 bases had no gene match. Germline values: CDR1 SGHTA, CDR2 FQGNSA. CDR3 length equals 14 residues. The CDR3 is CASSPQGRDEKLFF. The DNA for the CDR3 is TGTGCCAGCAGCCCACAGGGGCGGGATGAAAAACTGTTTTTT.

With respect to this clone: A much larger clone lies a single base off, so this may be a read error. The V and J genes are TRBV28 and TRBJ2-6; either TRBD1 or TRBD2 may supply D (5 bases each). Between the trimmed V and J ends, which lost 5 bases and 0 bases, there was a span of 11 bases. The CDR3 spans 16 residues. The germline V gene encodes CDR1 MDHEN and CDR2 SYDVKM. CDR3 residues: CASSPGTDSGANVLTF. Written as DNA, the CDR3 is TGTGCCAGCAGTCCCGGGACGGACTCTGGGGCCAACGTCCTGACTTTC.

The V call is TRBV28, the J call TRBJ1-2, with 8 bases matching TRBD1. The CDR3 is 15 amino acids. After removal of 6 bases from V and 3 bases from J, the junction contained 9 bases not matched to a gene. Germline V gives CDR1 MDHEN, CDR2 SYDVKM. The CDR3 sequence is CASSLRPTGDYGYTF. Here the CDR3 DNA reads TGTGCCAGCAGCCTTCGCCCGACAGGGGACTATGGCTACACCTTC.

In this sample, this clone turned up once. This chain links TRBV19 with TRBJ2-1; 10 bases agree with TRBD2. Unmatched junction bases numbered 9, after V lost 3 bases and J lost 4 bases. Germline V lookup: CDR1 LNHDA, CDR2 SQIVND (reference sequence). The CDR3 loop spans 17 amino acids. CDR3 amino acids: CASSITLAGSSYNEQFF. Here the CDR3 DNA reads TGTGCCAGTAGTATCACACTAGCGGGATCGAGTTACAATGAGCAGTTCTTC.

This clone was found a few times. The rearrangement joins TRBV28 to TRBJ2-1; D call uncertain. The CDR3 extends over 15 amino acids. Germline CDR1 and CDR2: MDHEN and SYDVKM. V was trimmed by 4 bases and J by 0 bases, leaving 10 bases between them. The CDR3 DNA follows: TGTGCCAGCAGTTCCGTAGTCGGCTCCTACAATGAGCAGTTCTTC. It translates to CASSSVVGSYNEQFF.

This chain uses TRBV7-2 with TRBJ2-7; 7 bases match TRBD1. The length of the CDR3 is 15 residues. Trimming cost V 5 bases and J 2 bases; bases outside gene matches: 9. CDR1 and CDR2 (germline): SGHTA, FQGNSA. Here the CDR3 reads CASSHDRARAYEQYF. The CDR3 DNA follows: TGTGCCAGCAGCCACGACAGGGCCCGAGCCTACGAGCAGTACTTC.

The chain employs TRBV28 and TRBJ2-7; D perhaps matches TRBD2 (6 bases). The CDR3 is made up of 14 amino acids. Germline loops: CDR1 MDHEN, CDR2 SYDVKM. V gave up 5 bases and J gave up 3 bases, with 14 bases separating them. The CDR3 protein is CASSPPGENYEQYF. In DNA, the CDR3 is TGTGCCAGCAGTCCCCCGGGAGAGAACTACGAGCAGTACTTC.

Regarding this clone: The likely explanation is a read error, given a far larger clone one base away. The gene calls are TRBV25-1 and TRBJ2-2; 8 bases agree with TRBD1. In germline, CDR1 is MGHDK, CDR2 SYGVNS. The CDR3 is 15 amino acids. The CDR3: CASSEGAGGTWELFF. The CDR3 DNA reads TGTGCCAGCAGTGAAGGGGCAGGGGGCACCTGGGAGCTGTTTTTT. Full variable domain (outside the CDR3, taken from reference TRBV25-1 and TRBJ2-2): EADIYQTPRYLVIGTGKKITLECSQTMGHDKMYWYQQDPGMELHLIHYSYGVNSTEKGDLSSESTVSRIRTEHFPLTLESARPSHTSQYLCASSEGAGGTWELFFGEGSRLTVL.

This clone was detected once. The chain combines TRBV19 with TRBJ1-1; 11 nucleotides line up with TRBD1. Germline loops: CDR1 LNHDA, CDR2 SQIVND (reference sequence). The ends lost 6 bases at V and 6 bases at J; junction bases unmatched: 6. CDR3 length: 14 residues. The CDR3 DNA follows: TGTGCCAGTAGCGGGGACAGGGGGTATTCTGAAGCTTTCTTT. As protein: CASSGDRGYSEAFF.

This rearrangement joins TRBV27 to TRBJ2-1, with 7 bases that match TRBD1. The V segment lost 2 bases and the J segment 13 bases; nucleotides outside the gene matches: 5. Looked up from germline, CDR1 is MNHEY and CDR2 is SMNVEV (reference sequence). This CDR3 is 12 amino acids long. The CDR3 loop reads CASSLNRGVQFF. The DNA of the CDR3 is TGTGCCAGCAGTTTAAACAGGGGAGTCCAGTTCTTC.

Concerning this clone: Just one base apart from a much larger clone, this may be a read error. Other DNA sequences in this specimen translate into the identical CDR3. The chain combines TRBV28 with TRBJ2-5; 13 bases fit TRBD2. From germline, CDR1 is MDHEN and CDR2 SYDVKM. The CDR3 length is 15 residues. V gave up 7 bases and J gave up 11 bases; unmatched junction bases: 13. The CDR3 bases are TGTGCCAGCAAACTACTAGCGGGAGGGCCAGGGACACAGTACTTC. Amino acids: CASKLLAGGPGTQYF.

The J gene is TRBJ2-2, the V gene TRBV4-1; D call uncertain. Germline values: CDR1 MGHRA, CDR2 YSYEKL. V shed 5 bases and J shed 6 bases, with 4 bases lying between them. The CDR3 extends over 11 amino acids. CDR3 sequence reads: CASSWAGELFF. CDR3 coding DNA: TGCGCCAGCAGCTGGGCCGGGGAGCTGTTTTTT.

The chain uses TRBV5-1 and TRBJ2-7; TRBD2 matches 14 bases. The junction had 9 bases not matched to a gene; V was cut back by 4 bases and J by 3 bases. CDR3 size: 17 residues. CDR1 and CDR2 from the germline V gene are SGHRS and YFSETQ. CDR3: CASSPGTSGRGFYEQYF. CDR3 DNA sequence: TGCGCCAGCAGCCCGGGGACTAGCGGGAGAGGGTTCTACGAGCAGTACTTC.